These T cell receptor beta chains were read from a single sample in a study of blood T cell repertoires in COVID-19. The table came from immunoSEQ multiplex PCR; TCRdb's copy has only in-frame clones and leaves some out. The sample has 90,000 to 100,000 clones; around 83% are singletons. Sequencing input: peripheral blood. Receptors were obtained from a man aged 70-80 years with active or convalescent COVID-19. The CDR3 runs from the conserved cysteine through the conserved F or W. The order of the fields is clone size, D gene, J gene, V gene, CDR3 protein, CDR3 DNA. A D gene is named only where the DNA matches it firmly. The size entry is marked missing in some rows and otherwise reads once, few, many or a size class.

>-|TRBD1|TRBJ1-2|TRBV7-2
CASSFFPSGGTVSYGYTF
TGTGCCAGCAGCTTTTTTCCTTCTGGAGGGACAGTAAGCTATGGCTACACCTTC
>-|TRBD1|TRBJ2-1|TRBV7-2
CASSSRTGEGEQFF
TGTGCCAGCAGCTCTCGGACAGGGGAGGGTGAGCAGTTCTTC
>-|-|TRBJ1-1|TRBV7-6
CASSLQQLGNTEAFF
TGTGCCAGCAGCTTACAACAGCTGGGGAACACTGAAGCTTTCTTT
>-|TRBD1|TRBJ2-1|TRBV30
CAWTPSRTGRFNEQFF
TGTGCCTGGACCCCCTCCAGGACAGGGAGGTTCAATGAGCAGTTCTTC
>-|-|TRBJ1-2|TRBV7-6
CASSSHKRPDTTGYGYTF
TGTGCCAGCAGCTCGCATAAGAGGCCGGACACGACTGGCTATGGCTACACCTTC
>-|TRBD1|TRBJ1-5|TRBV19
CASSTRTGFVEQPQHF
TGTGCCAGTAGTACCCGGACAGGGTTTGTGGAGCAGCCCCAGCATTTT
>-|-|TRBJ1-4|TRBV5-1
CASSYDLTGEKLFF
TGCGCCAGCAGCTACGACTTAACCGGGGAAAAACTGTTTTTT
>-|-|TRBJ1-1|TRBV27
CASSITSGFF
TGTGCCAGCAGTATCACCTCAGGCTTCTTT
>once|-|TRBJ2-3|TRBV19
CASSIGANTDTQYF
TGTGCCAGTAGTATAGGGGCTAACACAGATACGCAGTATTTT
>-|-|TRBJ1-2|TRBV27
CASSLFSGNGYTF
TGTGCCAGCAGTTTATTTTCAGGGAATGGCTACACCTTC
>-|-|TRBJ1-5|TRBV6-1
CASSERGSFNQPQHF
TGTGCCAGCAGTGAAAGGGGCAGCTTCAATCAGCCCCAGCATTTT
>once|TRBD1|TRBJ2-7|TRBV18
CASSRDSQGAYEQYF
TGTGCCAGCTCACGGGACTCACAGGGGGCCTACGAGCAGTACTTC
>-|TRBD2|TRBJ2-5|TRBV3-1/TRBV3-2
CASSPQQRGAKETQYF
TGTGCCAGCAGCCCCCAGCAGCGGGGGGCCAAAGAGACCCAGTACTTC
>-|-|TRBJ1-5|TRBV10-3
CAISEAGGGRPQHF
TGTGCCATCAGTGAGGCGGGGGGGGGCCGGCCCCAGCATTTT
>many|TRBD2|TRBJ2-2|TRBV5-6
CASSFLKRGGDGELFF
TGTGCCAGCAGCTTCCTTAAGCGGGGCGGGGACGGGGAGCTGTTTTTT
>-|TRBD1|TRBJ2-7|TRBV28
CASTYFGAGGYEQYF
TGTGCCAGCACCTACTTTGGGGCAGGGGGCTACGAGCAGTACTTC
>-|-|TRBJ1-3|TRBV6-5
CASSYVSSGNTIYF
TGTGCCAGCAGTTACGTGAGCTCTGGAAACACCATATATTTT
>-|-|TRBJ1-5|TRBV28
CASSTNQPQHF
TGTGCCAGCAGCACAAATCAGCCCCAGCATTTT
>few|TRBD1|TRBJ2-7|TRBV7-6
CASSLALTGGWVDF
TGTGCCAGCAGCTTAGCGTTAACAGGGGGCTGGGTGGACTTC
>few|TRBD2|TRBJ2-3|TRBV6-4
CASSDSGRGTDTQYF
TGTGCCAGCAGTGACTCGGGGCGGGGGACAGATACGCAGTATTTT
>-|TRBD1|TRBJ1-2|TRBV28
CASSRDSFYGYTF
TGTGCCAGCAGTCGGGACAGCTTCTATGGCTACACCTTC
>once|TRBD1|TRBJ1-2|TRBV4-2
CASSPGGTVPYGYTF
TGTGCCAGCAGCCCGGGAGGGACAGTACCATATGGCTACACCTTC
>-|-|TRBJ2-5|TRBV5-5
CASSLRGRETQYF
TGTGCCAGCAGCCTGAGGGGGAGAGAGACCCAGTACTTC
>-|TRBD1|TRBJ2-2|TRBV2
CASSVQGAGGELFF
TGTGCCAGCAGTGTACAGGGGGCAGGCGGGGAGCTGTTTTTT
>-|TRBD1|TRBJ2-7|TRBV5-1
CASSQSSPGTGASYEQYF
TGCGCCAGCAGCCAATCATCTCCCGGGACAGGCGCGTCCTACGAGCAGTACTTC
>-|-|TRBJ2-1|TRBV29-1
CSVELGVRPNEQFF
TGCAGCGTTGAATTAGGGGTCCGCCCCAATGAGCAGTTCTTC
>-|-|TRBJ1-5|TRBV5-8
CASSLGTRPEGNQPQHF
TGTGCCAGCAGCTTGGGGACAAGGCCCGAAGGTAATCAGCCCCAGCATTTT
>-|TRBD1|TRBJ1-2|TRBV4-2
CASSQDIGTGGILGGYTF
TGTGCCAGCAGCCAAGATATCGGGACAGGGGGGATATTGGGCGGCTACACCTTC